The 5 T cell receptor beta chains listed next were all sequenced from one sample in a study of cytomegalovirus exposure and HLA in healthy donors. The study ran its PCR with 60 Vbeta and 13 Jbeta primers. The repertoire was sequenced with immunoSEQ multiplex PCR; TCRdb's copy has only in-frame clones and lacks some. The sample holds 200,000 or so clones, roughly 80% seen once. The sequenced sample was PBMCs. The source is a woman aged 45-59 years in good health and CMV-seropositive.

This clone appeared a few times. The gene calls are TRBV2 and TRBJ1-2, with 9 bases that match TRBD1. Per germline, CDR1 SNHLY and CDR2 FYNNEI. The CDR3 runs 14 residues. V lost 3 bases and J lost 4; bases outside the gene matches: 3. In nucleotides, the CDR3 is TGTGCCAGCAGTGAGGACAGGGGTACCTATGGCTACACCTTC. Translated: CASSEDRGTYGYTF.

Concerning this clone itself: The sample contains more than one DNA sequence encoding this CDR3. CDR3 in amino acids: CASSGEETQYF. DNA for the CDR3: TGCGCCAGCAGTGGGGAGGAGACCCAGTACTTC. The chain joins TRBV5-1 to TRBJ2-5; tentative D call: TRBD2 (5 bases). The CDR3 totals 11 residues. V was pared by 5 bases and J by 5 bases, with 7 bases between. Germline-derived CDR1 and CDR2 are SGHRS and YFSETQ.

The chain has TRBV28 and TRBJ1-4; TRBD1 might be the D (5 bases). CDR1 is MDHEN and CDR2 is SYDVKM in the germline V gene. V was cut by 4 bases and J by 0 bases, with 12 bases left in between. This CDR3 has 16 amino acids. This chain's CDR3 is CASSSPGGATNEKLFF. CDR3 in DNA: TGTGCCAGCAGTTCCCCGGGGGGTGCAACTAATGAAAAACTGTTTTTT.

The J gene is TRBJ2-5, the V gene TRBV6-5; weak D call: TRBD2 (5 bases). V was clipped by 2 bases and J by 0 bases, with 10 bases between them. Germline V lookup: CDR1 MNHEY, CDR2 SVGAGI. This CDR3 has 15 amino acids. This CDR3 is CASSYGPGNQETQYF. CDR3 coding DNA: TGTGCCAGCAGTTACGGTCCGGGGAACCAAGAGACCCAGTACTTC.

This chain uses TRBV6-5 with TRBJ1-2; tentatively, D is TRBD1 (5 bases). Trimming cost V 2 bases and J 4 bases, with 17 bases left between them. The CDR3 extends over 16 amino acids. Germline V gene sequence: CDR1 MNHEY, CDR2 SVGAGI. CDR3 region: CASSYTSRQSSYGYTF. In DNA form, the CDR3 reads TGTGCCAGCAGTTACACAAGCCGACAGTCCTCCTATGGCTACACCTTC.